These 10 T cell receptor beta chains came from one sample sequenced in a study of blood T cell repertoires in COVID-19. Clones were sequenced by immunoSEQ multiplex PCR, and TCRdb holds only the in-frame ones, with some missing. The repertoire holds some 220,000 clones, 84% seen once, with approximately 5% in the top ten. Material for sequencing was peripheral blood. The receptors stem from a woman in her sixties who had recovered from COVID-19.

The genes are TRBV30 and TRBJ2-7; tentatively, D is TRBD1 (6 bases). This CDR3 comprises 13 residues. V lost 0 bases, J lost 0 bases, and 6 bases lay in between. Germline loops: CDR1 GTSNPN, CDR2 SVGIG (reference sequence). As DNA, the CDR3 is TGTGCCTGGAGTGTACAGGGCTCCTACGAGCAGTACTTC. Translated: CAWSVQGSYEQYF.

The chain employs TRBV7-8 and TRBJ1-1; D may be TRBD1 (5 bases). This CDR3 comprises 14 residues. Trimming removed 2 bases at V and 3 bases at J, with 10 bases between. Germline-derived CDR1 and CDR2 are SGHVS and FQNEAQ. CDR3 in DNA: TGTGCCAGCAGCTTACGGGGGGAAGACACTGAAGCTTTCTTT. This sequence encodes CASSLRGEDTEAFF.

The V call is TRBV11-2, the J call TRBJ1-2, with D possibly matching TRBD1 (6 bases). Germline V gene data show CDR1 as SGHAT and CDR2 as FQNNGV. The CDR3 loop spans 14 amino acids. V was cut by 8 bases and J by 6 bases, with 19 bases left in between. CDR3 nucleotide sequence: TGTGCCAGCGGCGGCAGGGGTGGTTGGGATGGCTACACCTTC. This gives the protein CASGGRGGWDGYTF. The whole variable domain, filled in from reference TRBV11-2 and TRBJ1-2, reads EAGVAQSPRYKIIEKRQSVAFWCNPISGHATLYWYQQILGQGPKLLIQFQNNGVVDDSQLPKDRFSAERLKGVDSTLKIQPAKLEDSAVYLCASGGRGGWDGYTFGSGTRLTVV.

V and J are TRBV4-3 and TRBJ2-3; 8 positions match TRBD2. Germline CDR1 is LGHNA and CDR2 is YSLEER. With 0 bases clipped from V and 4 bases from J, the junction kept 9 bases outside the gene matches. This CDR3 contains 17 residues. The CDR3 nucleotides read TGCGCCAGCAGCCAAGAGTTCAGCGGGGGATTTTCAGATACGCAGTATTTT. Translated: CASSQEFSGGFSDTQYF.

This sequence joins TRBV15 and TRBJ1-1; D call uncertain. The CDR3 runs to 16 residues. Trimming left V 0 bases short and J 3 bases short, with 14 bases between. CDR1 LNHNV and CDR2 YYDKDF come from the germline V gene (reference sequence). The CDR3 region is CATSRDLGIGDTEAFF. The CDR3 coding sequence is TGTGCCACCAGCAGAGATCTCGGGATTGGGGACACTGAAGCTTTCTTT.

The chain carries TRBV15 and TRBJ2-3; 9 bases agree with TRBD1. V lost 4 bases and J lost 7; bases outside the gene matches: 9. CDR3 length equals 15 residues. Germline assignment: CDR1 LNHNV and CDR2 YYDKDF (reference sequence). The CDR3: CATSTDRGRLHTQYF. CDR3 coding DNA: TGTGCCACCAGCACGGACAGGGGCCGTCTGCATACGCAGTATTTT.

V gene TRBV2 combines with J gene TRBJ2-3; D might be TRBD1 (5 bases). The germline V gene encodes CDR1 SNHLY and CDR2 FYNNEI. With 6 bases removed from V and 0 bases from J, the gap between germline ends came to 16 bases. The CDR3 runs to 16 residues. The CDR3 protein is CASRPYQGPSTDTQYF. For the CDR3, the DNA is TGTGCCAGCAGGCCTTATCAGGGTCCCAGCACAGATACGCAGTATTTT. Complete variable domain (other parts from reference TRBV2 and TRBJ2-3): EPEVTQTPSHQVTQMGQEVILRCVPISNHLYFYWYRQILGQKVEFLVSFYNNEISEKSEIFDDQFSVERPDGSNFTLKIRSTKLEDSAMYFCASRPYQGPSTDTQYFGPGTRLTVL.

This clone has only one observation. The chain joins TRBV6-5 to TRBJ1-3; a weak D match, TRBD1 (5 bases). The V end lost 2 bases, the J end lost 3 bases, and 14 bases lay between the germline ends. In germline, CDR1 is MNHEY, CDR2 SVGAGI. This CDR3 spans 16 amino acids. The CDR3 region has the DNA TGTGCCAGCAGTTACGACCTGTGGGGCTTTGGAAACACCATATATTTT. Amino acids: CASSYDLWGFGNTIYF.

By its share, this clone is medium-sized (0.01 to 0.1%). This chain joins TRBV10-3 and TRBJ2-3; 7 nucleotides line up with TRBD2. Losses at the gene ends were 0 bases for V and 5 bases for J; bases not matched to a gene: 11. CDR1 is ENHRY, CDR2 SYGVKD, per germline. The CDR3 totals 17 residues. CDR3 coding DNA: TGTGCCATCAGTGAGTCGAAAGGAGCGGGGAGGAGAGATACGCAGTATTTT. Translating it yields CAISESKGAGRRDTQYF.

This chain links TRBV7-3 with TRBJ2-3; TRBD1 aligns across 7 bases. Germline assignment: CDR1 SGHTA and CDR2 FQGTGA. Trimming cost V 4 bases and J 3 bases; bases outside gene matches: 7. The CDR3 contains 15 residues. The CDR3 here is CASSSTGLRTDTQYF. CDR3 DNA sequence: TGTGCCAGCAGCTCGACAGGGCTGAGGACAGATACGCAGTATTTT.